One sample yielded the 11 T cell receptor beta chains listed below, sequenced in a study of blood T cell repertoires in COVID-19. Clones were read by immunoSEQ multiplex PCR, and TCRdb kept only the in-frame ones, dropping some. The table includes about 140,000 clones, roughly 79% detected once. Sequenced: peripheral blood. The receptors were sampled from a woman aged 60-70 years with active or convalescent COVID-19.

J is TRBJ2-2 and V is TRBV28, with no clear D. There are 11 residues in the CDR3. CDR1 is MDHEN, CDR2 SYDVKM, per germline. V was trimmed by 7 bases and J by 6 bases, leaving 6 bases between them. The CDR3 here is CASTRAGELFF. CDR3 sequence (DNA): TGTGCCAGCACGAGAGCCGGGGAGCTGTTTTTT.

About this clone: The same CDR3 also results from other DNA sequences found in this sample. The V gene is TRBV27, the J gene TRBJ2-7; 7 bases line up with TRBD2. CDR3 size: 14 residues. The J segment lost 3 bases and the V segment lost 6 bases, leaving 8 bases of the junction unmatched. Germline V CDR1 and CDR2: MNHEY, SMNVEV (reference sequence). The CDR3 region is CASSFRTRIYEQYF. The CDR3 coding sequence is TGTGCCAGCAGCTTCAGGACTAGAATCTACGAGCAGTACTTC.

V and J are TRBV3-1 (or the pseudogene TRBV3-2) and TRBJ1-6; D ambiguous. CDR1 is LGHDT, CDR2 YNNKEL, per germline (reference sequence). This CDR3 contains 14 residues. Trimming took off 1 base at V and 7 bases at J, with 8 bases between the two ends. This CDR3 is CASSQGLANSPLHF. CDR3 nucleotide sequence: TGTGCCAGCAGCCAAGGACTAGCAAATTCACCCCTCCACTTT.

As DNA, the CDR3 is TGTGCCAGCAGACCGGGGGGCCGGCGTACGCAGTATTTT. Translating gives CASRPGGRRTQYF. The chain uses TRBV6-5 and TRBJ2-3; the D gene is possibly TRBD2 (7 bases). CDR3 length: 13 residues. V lost 6 bases and J 8 bases, leaving 15 bases between the germline ends. Germline V gene data show CDR1 as MNHEY and CDR2 as SVGAGI.

This clone was seen just once. V and J are TRBV6-6 and TRBJ1-5, with TRBD1 identical over 10 bases. The V segment lost 6 bases and the J segment 6 bases; nucleotides outside the gene matches: 2. Looked up from germline, CDR1 is MNHNY and CDR2 is SVGAGI (reference sequence). The CDR3 covers 13 residues. The CDR3 is CASSRDRGQPQHF. In DNA, the CDR3 is TGTGCCAGCAGCCGGGACAGGGGTCAGCCCCAGCATTTT.

J is TRBJ2-2 and V is TRBV6-5; D unclear. The CDR3 sequence is 15 residues long. Germline V gene data show CDR1 as MNHEY and CDR2 as SVGAGI. V was clipped by 0 bases and J by 3 bases, with 8 bases between them. CDR3: CASSYSMRYTGELFF. DNA of the CDR3: TGTGCCAGCAGTTACTCAATGAGATACACCGGGGAGCTGTTTTTT.

The J gene is TRBJ2-2, the V gene TRBV9, with D maybe TRBD1 (6 bases). V was cut by 0 bases and J by 3 bases, with 15 bases left in between. Germline loops: CDR1 SGDLS, CDR2 YYNGEE. The CDR3 length is 17 residues. The CDR3 bases are TGTGCCAGCAGCGTAGCTGTGATCAGGGGTGACACCGGGGAGCTGTTTTTT. Its translation: CASSVAVIRGDTGELFF.

The chain carries TRBV27 and TRBJ2-1, with 9 bases identical to TRBD1. Germline V lookup: CDR1 MNHEY, CDR2 SMNVEV (reference sequence). V shed 0 bases, J shed 2 bases, and the junction held 2 bases outside the gene matches. The CDR3 loop spans 16 amino acids. CDR3 DNA: TGTGCCAGCAGTTTATCGGGACAGGGACCCTACAATGAGCAGTTCTTC. Its translation is CASSLSGQGPYNEQFF.

The CDR3, as DNA: TGTGCCAGCAGTAAACCGGGACAGGGAAAAGAGACCCAGTACTTC. This sequence encodes CASSKPGQGKETQYF. The V and J genes are TRBV28 and TRBJ2-5; 9 bases match TRBD1. Germline CDR1 is MDHEN and CDR2 is SYDVKM. The CDR3 sequence is 15 residues long. Germline trimming cut 5 bases from V and 3 bases from J; bases unmatched to any gene: 7.

The DNA of the CDR3 is TGTGCCAGCAGGGGTCCTAGCGGGAGGGCCCCCGTCGAGCAGTACTTC. Its protein product is CASRGPSGRAPVEQYF. The chain has TRBV11-2 and TRBJ2-7; 12 bases are shared with TRBD2. The ends lost 6 bases at V and 6 bases at J; junction bases unmatched: 12. This CDR3 contains 16 residues. CDR1 and CDR2 (germline): SGHAT, FQNNGV.

The chain employs TRBV29-1 and TRBJ1-1; 12 bases agree with TRBD1. The CDR3 contains 15 residues. Germline CDR1 is SQVTM and CDR2 is ANQGSEA. With V trimmed by 6 bases and J by 0 bases, 5 bases remained unmatched. CDR3 sequence (DNA): TGCAGCGTGATCGGGACAGGGGGCATGAACACTGAAGCTTTCTTT. Translation: CSVIGTGGMNTEAFF.